This T cell receptor (beta chain) was identified in a study of early T cells in non-severe SARS-CoV-2 infection. About the research overall: Alpha and beta chains were unpaired, from unsorted whole-blood bulk RNA. The study's findings and limits: CD4 and private specificities were missed by VDJdb matching, which favored anti-spike CD8 responses.

This clonotype has just a few counts. Its antigen is not known. Individual cDNA molecules carried attached unique molecular identifiers. TCRdb called the 5' RACE reads again in MiXCR, with one record for every CDR3 protein. The sample shows roughly 58,000 distinct CDR3 sequences, about 5.9% of them seen only once. Trimming shortened V by 4 bases and J by 8 bases, and 21 bases separated the two germline ends. The CDR3 sequence is 17 residues long. CDR1 and CDR2 (germline): MGHRA, YSYEKL. The specimen sequenced was whole blood. The V call is TRBV4-1, the J call TRBJ1-6; no reliable D call. The origin of this receptor is an adult who was a healthcare worker with PCR-confirmed SARS-CoV-2 infection or an uninfected control (not recorded which). The CDR3 region has the DNA TGCGCCAGCAGCCCCACGCGCCGGGTCTGGGTTGATTCACCCCTCCACTTT. It encodes CASSPTRRVWVDSPLHF.